This T cell receptor (beta chain) came from a study of blood T cells in healthy people across ages. Broader study findings: Naive T cell percentage showed a strong correlation with TCR beta diversity.

Next came a second PCR, run for roughly 6 to 11 cycles, which used a sample-barcoded 5' primer along with a J-beta primer mix. TCRdb reprocessed the 5' RACE reads via MiXCR and lists one record per CDR3 protein. There are around 620,000 distinct CDR3 sequences in the sample; approximately 27% occur only once, and less than 20% lies in the top ten. This clonotype was counted only a few times. Its specificity is unknown. Germline CDR1 SEHNR, CDR2 FQNEAQ (reference sequence). V was pared by 5 bases and J by 1 base, with 11 bases between. The CDR3 length is 14 residues. The genes are TRBV7-9 and TRBJ2-5; D perhaps matches TRBD1 (6 bases). The receptor was derived from a woman in her 70s in good health. Sample: blood. In DNA form, the CDR3 reads TGTGCCAGCAGCCATACAGGGCCCCAAGAGACCCAGTACTTC. Translated, it gives CASSHTGPQETQYF.